These 14 T cell receptor beta chains originate from one sample sequenced in a study of blood T cells in healthy people across ages. It was with a sample-barcoded 5' primer and a J-beta primer mix that a second PCR of roughly 6 to 12 cycles was run. In TCRdb, the 5' RACE reads were re-called with MiXCR into one record per CDR3 protein. The data show approximately 880,000 distinct CDR3 sequences, 40% to 60% seen once. Source material: blood. All receptors come from a man younger than 45 in good health.

This chain joins TRBV5-1 and TRBJ2-7; D unclear. Germline V CDR1 and CDR2: SGHRS, YFSETQ. This CDR3 is built from 17 residues. V was shortened by 0 bases and J by 2 bases, with 18 bases between the two germline ends. CDR3 residues: CASSLGSFSKFPYEQYF. The CDR3 DNA is TGCGCCAGCAGCTTGGGTAGTTTTTCGAAGTTCCCCTACGAGCAGTACTTC.

The V gene is TRBV18, the J gene TRBJ2-1; D might be TRBD2 (6 bases). The CDR3 is 17 residues long. The V gene lost 1 base and the J gene lost 5 bases, with 18 bases spanning the gap. The germline V gene encodes CDR1 KGHSH and CDR2 LQKENI. The CDR3 loop is CASSPLPSAGSHNEQFF. CDR3 coding DNA: TGTGCCAGCTCACCACTGCCTAGCGCAGGTTCCCACAATGAGCAGTTCTTC.

The chain couples TRBV5-4 to TRBJ2-7; no clear D gene. The V gene's germline CDR1 is SGHNT and CDR2 YYREEE (reference sequence). The V and J ends lost 4 bases and 5 bases respectively, with 13 bases between them. The CDR3 totals 13 residues. The CDR3: CASSPDTLDEQYF. The DNA of the CDR3 is TGTGCCAGCAGCCCCGACACCCTGGACGAGCAGTACTTC.

In its sample, this clonotype was seen once. The chain links TRBV7-8 to TRBJ2-7; 7 nucleotides agree with TRBD1. In germline, CDR1 is SGHVS, CDR2 FQNEAQ. The CDR3 is 14 amino acids. J lost 3 bases, V lost 5 bases, and 7 bases had no gene match. The CDR3 here is CASSARDRFYEQYF. Written as DNA, the CDR3 is TGTGCCAGCAGCGCAAGGGACAGATTCTACGAGCAGTACTTC.

The chain combines TRBV28 with TRBJ2-5; the D gene is possibly TRBD2 (6 bases). V lost 4 bases and J 2 bases, leaving 17 bases between the germline ends. CDR3 length: 16 amino acids. Germline V gene lookup returns CDR1 MDHEN and CDR2 SYDVKM. Here the CDR3 DNA reads TGTGCCAGCAGTTGGCGTGCAGCGGGCTTTCAAGAGACCCAGTACTTC. Encoded protein: CASSWRAAGFQETQYF. The full variable domain, with the rest looked up from reference TRBV28 and TRBJ2-5, is DVKVTQSSRYLVKRTGEKVFLECVQDMDHENMFWYRQDPGLGLRLIYFSYDVKMKEKGDIPEGYSVSREKKERFSLILESASTNQTSMYLCASSWRAAGFQETQYFGPGTRLLVL.

The V call is TRBV20-1, the J call TRBJ2-7; perhaps TRBD1 as D (5 bases). CDR1 is DFQATT and CDR2 is SNEGSKA in the germline V gene (reference sequence). Trimming took off 5 bases at V and 3 bases at J, with 14 bases between the two ends. The CDR3 covers 13 residues. The CDR3 DNA sequence: TGCAGTGCTGAAGGTGGGGCAATCTACGAGCAGTACTTC. Protein sequence: CSAEGGAIYEQYF.

The rearrangement links TRBV7-9 to TRBJ1-2; D gene uncertain. The germline gives CDR1 SEHNR, CDR2 FQNEAQ (reference sequence). CDR3 size: 14 residues. V lost 3 bases and J 4 bases, leaving 12 bases between the germline ends. CDR3 amino acids: CASSFPGGGYGYTF. The CDR3 nucleotides read TGTGCCAGCAGCTTTCCCGGAGGTGGCTATGGCTACACCTTC.

CDR3 bases: TGTGCCAGCAGTGAAGGAACAGCCAAGTATGGCTACACCTTC. This sequence encodes CASSEGTAKYGYTF. The chain has TRBV6-1 and TRBJ1-2; no reliable D call. Germline assignment: CDR1 MNHNS and CDR2 SASEGT. This CDR3 comprises 14 residues. Trimming cost V 1 base and J 5 bases, with 11 bases left between them.

The table lists this clonotype with a few counts. The V gene is TRBV19, the J gene TRBJ2-1; possible D gene TRBD2, 5 bases. The germline V and J ends were trimmed by 5 bases and 7 bases, with 18 bases remaining between them. The CDR3 consists of 15 residues. The germline CDR1 and CDR2 sequences are LNHDA and SQIVND (reference sequence). CDR3: CASSSDPGILNEQFF. The CDR3 region has the DNA TGTGCCAGTAGTTCCGACCCCGGGATTCTAAATGAGCAGTTCTTC.

The J gene is TRBJ2-3, the V gene TRBV20-1; 14 nucleotides match TRBD2. The V gene end was trimmed by 1 base and the J gene end by 2 bases; junction bases not matched to a gene: 5. The germline gives CDR1 DFQATT, CDR2 SNEGSKA (reference sequence). This CDR3 spans 17 amino acids. In DNA form, the CDR3 reads TGCAGTGCTAGAGGACTAGCGGGGGGGCAAACCACAGATACGCAGTATTTT. This translates into CSARGLAGGQTTDTQYF.

The chain couples TRBV20-1 to TRBJ1-5; D remains ambiguous. Trimming took 6 bases from V and 1 from J, leaving 7 bases between them. Germline V gives CDR1 DFQATT, CDR2 SNEGSKA (reference sequence). The CDR3 has 12 amino acids. This chain's CDR3 is CSATESNQPQHF. For the CDR3, the DNA is TGCAGTGCGACCGAGAGCAATCAGCCCCAGCATTTT.

This clonotype was detected only a few times. This chain joins TRBV4-2 and TRBJ2-1; D could derive from TRBD1 or TRBD2 (6 bases each). The CDR3 runs to 17 residues. The germline V gene has CDR1 LGHNA and CDR2 YNFKEQ. V lost 2 bases, J lost 5 bases, and 19 bases lay in between. The CDR3 region is CASSQTALRGANNEQFF. CDR3 sequence (DNA): TGTGCCAGCAGCCAAACCGCTTTGAGGGGGGCAAACAATGAGCAGTTCTTC.

This clonotype has just a few counts. This chain connects TRBV7-2 to TRBJ1-1, with 9 positions matching TRBD1. The V and J ends lost 5 bases and 6 bases, in that order; junction bases with no gene match: 7. The CDR3 is 14 residues long. Germline V gene sequence: CDR1 SGHTA, CDR2 FQGNSA. The CDR3 bases are TGTGCCAGCAGCACGACAGGGGGTAGTCCTGAAGCTTTCTTT. Its protein is CASSTTGGSPEAFF.

In this sample, this clonotype turned up a few times. V is TRBV25-1 and J is TRBJ2-7; D remains ambiguous. V lost 6 bases to trimming and J lost 2 bases, with 8 bases between them. CDR3 size: 12 residues. Germline V gene sequence: CDR1 MGHDK, CDR2 SYGVNS. CDR3 in DNA: TGTGCCAGCAGAGGCTCTGCCTACGAGCAGTACTTC. Amino acids: CASRGSAYEQYF.